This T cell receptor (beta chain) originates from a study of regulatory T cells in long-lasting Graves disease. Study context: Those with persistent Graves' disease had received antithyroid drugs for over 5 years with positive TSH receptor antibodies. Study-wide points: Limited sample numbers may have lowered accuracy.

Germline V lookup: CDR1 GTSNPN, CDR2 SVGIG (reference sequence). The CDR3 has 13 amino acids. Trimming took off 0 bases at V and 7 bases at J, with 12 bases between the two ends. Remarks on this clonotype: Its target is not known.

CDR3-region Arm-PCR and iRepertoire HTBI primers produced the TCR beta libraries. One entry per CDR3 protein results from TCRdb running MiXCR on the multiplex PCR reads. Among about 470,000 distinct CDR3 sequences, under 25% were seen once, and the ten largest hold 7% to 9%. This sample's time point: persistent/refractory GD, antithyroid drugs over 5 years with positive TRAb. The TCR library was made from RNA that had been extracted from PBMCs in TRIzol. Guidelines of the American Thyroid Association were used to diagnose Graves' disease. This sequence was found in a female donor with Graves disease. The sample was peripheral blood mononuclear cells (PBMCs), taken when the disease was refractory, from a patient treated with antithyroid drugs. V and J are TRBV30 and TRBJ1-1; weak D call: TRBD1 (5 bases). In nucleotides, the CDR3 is TGTGCCTGGAGTGTACAGGTAGGATATGAAGCTTTCTTT. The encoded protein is CAWSVQVGYEAFF.